This T cell receptor beta chain emerged from a study of blood T cells in healthy people across ages. The draw of peripheral blood yielded roughly 10 milliliters from each donor. It was with a sample-barcoded 5' primer and a J-beta primer mix that a second PCR of roughly 7 to 12 cycles was run. Template switching added a 12-random-nucleotide identifier to every cDNA molecule. TCRdb redid the calling of the 5' RACE reads with MiXCR, one entry per CDR3 protein. Of under 1,000,000 distinct CDR3 sequences in the sample, around half were seen once. This clonotype was observed at least ten times. CDR1 and CDR2 (germline): DFQATT, SNEGSKA (reference sequence). This CDR3 has 12 residues. Between the trimmed V and J ends, which lost 1 base and 4 bases, there was a span of 6 bases.

The J gene is TRBJ2-3, the V gene TRBV20-1, with D unclear. Sequencing was carried out using blood. This TCR came from an elderly man in good health. CDR3 residues: CSARAGADTQYF. In nucleotides, the CDR3 is TGCAGTGCTAGAGCCGGCGCAGATACGCAGTATTTT.